This T cell receptor (beta chain) was profiled in a study of T cell changes during pregnancy in multiple sclerosis. The germline CDR1 and CDR2 sequences are SGHTA and FQGNSA. J was trimmed by 2 bases and V by 1 base; bases with no gene match: 3. CDR3 length equals 15 residues. Using immunoSEQ multiplex PCR, the repertoire was profiled, and TCRdb retains in-frame clones only, with some absent. The sample contains tens of thousands of clones, roughly 91% of which appear only once. This TCR derives from a female donor with multiple sclerosis, enrolled in a pregnancy study. The chain links TRBV7-2 to TRBJ2-3; 7 bases fit TRBD2. This specimen consisted of CD4+ T cells from peripheral blood mononuclear cells, obtained after pregnancy. The CDR3 protein is CASSLVGGNTDTQYF. CDR3 sequence (DNA): TGTGCCAGCAGCTTAGTCGGGGGGAACACAGATACGCAGTATTTT.